This T cell receptor (beta chain) was recovered during a study of CD8 T cells in Susac syndrome. Study summary: When blood was drawn, patients with Susac syndrome were on intravenous immunoglobulin alone, on corticosteroids, or therapy-naive.

Looked up from germline, CDR1 is KGHDR and CDR2 is SFDVKD. V lost 3 bases and J 6 bases, leaving 4 bases between the germline ends. The CDR3 runs 11 residues. Reverse transcription used about 0.5 to 1 ug RNA and random hexamers. Across 54 Vbeta and 13 Jbeta, immunoSEQ multiplex PCR amplified TCR beta CDR3. From the immunoSEQ multiplex PCR reads, TCRdb called clonotypes with MiXCR, one entry per CDR3 protein. Of tens of thousands of distinct CDR3 sequences in the sample, around 96% were seen once. J is TRBJ1-2 and V is TRBV24-1; D is ambiguous. The TCR was taken from a human donor with Susac syndrome. Sequenced material: CD8+ T cells from PBMCs. DNA of the CDR3: TGTGCCACCAGTGATCCCGATGGCTACACCTTC. Translation: CATSDPDGYTF.